The entry that follows covers one TCR beta chain sequence. As yet, its antigen is unknown. RNA transcripts gave rise to amplified TCR beta CDR3 regions. The HTBI primer set was used in a first-round RT-PCR of the TCR CDR3. TCRdb fed the multiplex PCR reads into MiXCR, producing one record per CDR3 protein. The table has about 420,000 distinct CDR3 sequences, 12% to 15% seen once. This sample stems from a study of T cells in Graves' hyperthyroidism and ophthalmopathy. On the study more broadly: Blood from the periphery was taken at initial diagnosis, before any treatment.

Trimming stripped 2 bases from V and 0 bases from J, with 13 bases between. The CDR3 has 17 residues. CDR1 is MGHRA, CDR2 YSYEKL, per germline. General study results and limits: A model of 13 V-J features distinguished ophthalmopathy from stable hyperthyroidism.

The J gene is TRBJ2-2, the V gene TRBV4-1; D is uncertain. Sample: blood. The receptor comes from a woman in her late teens or twenties with Graves' hyperthyroidism. The CDR3 reads CASSQIGGASNTGELFF. The CDR3, as DNA: TGCGCCAGCAGCCAAATCGGCGGAGCATCGAACACCGGGGAGCTGTTTTTT.